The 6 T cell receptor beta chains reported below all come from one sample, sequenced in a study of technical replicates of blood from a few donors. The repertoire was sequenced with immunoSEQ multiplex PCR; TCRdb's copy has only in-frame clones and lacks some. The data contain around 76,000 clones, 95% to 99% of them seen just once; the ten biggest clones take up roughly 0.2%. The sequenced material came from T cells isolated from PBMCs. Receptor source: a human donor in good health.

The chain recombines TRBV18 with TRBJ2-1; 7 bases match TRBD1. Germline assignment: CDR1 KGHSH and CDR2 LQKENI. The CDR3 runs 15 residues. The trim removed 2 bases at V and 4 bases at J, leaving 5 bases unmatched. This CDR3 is CASSPSGQTYNEQFF. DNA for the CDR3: TGTGCCAGCTCACCATCGGGACAGACTTACAATGAGCAGTTCTTC.

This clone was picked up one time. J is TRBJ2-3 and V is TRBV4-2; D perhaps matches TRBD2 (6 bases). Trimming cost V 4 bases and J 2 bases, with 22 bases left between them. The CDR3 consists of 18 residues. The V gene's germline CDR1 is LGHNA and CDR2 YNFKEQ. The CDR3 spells CASSPIGYAGGNTDTQYF. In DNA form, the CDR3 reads TGTGCCAGCAGCCCAATTGGTTACGCTGGCGGGAACACAGATACGCAGTATTTT.

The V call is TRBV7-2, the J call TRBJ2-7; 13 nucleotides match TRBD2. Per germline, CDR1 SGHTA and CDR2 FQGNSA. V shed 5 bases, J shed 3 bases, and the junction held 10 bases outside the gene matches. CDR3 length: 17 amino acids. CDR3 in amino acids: CASSRSETSGRFYEQYF. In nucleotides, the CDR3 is TGTGCCAGCAGCCGATCAGAGACTAGCGGGAGGTTCTACGAGCAGTACTTC.

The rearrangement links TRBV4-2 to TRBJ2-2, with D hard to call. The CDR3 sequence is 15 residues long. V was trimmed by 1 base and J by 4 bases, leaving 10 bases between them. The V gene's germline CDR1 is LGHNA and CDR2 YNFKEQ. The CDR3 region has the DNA TGTGCCAGCAGCCAAGTCGGTCATCCCACCGGGGAGCTGTTTTTT. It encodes CASSQVGHPTGELFF.

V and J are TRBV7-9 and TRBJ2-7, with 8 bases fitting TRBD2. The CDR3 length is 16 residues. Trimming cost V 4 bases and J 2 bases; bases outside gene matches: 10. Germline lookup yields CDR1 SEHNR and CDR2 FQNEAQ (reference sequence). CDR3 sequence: CASSSIAGFTAYEQYF. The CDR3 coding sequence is TGTGCCAGCAGCTCTATAGCGGGATTCACAGCCTACGAGCAGTACTTC.

CDR3 amino acids: CASSPDRGHEQFF. In nucleotides, the CDR3 is TGTGCCAGCAGCCCAGACAGGGGCCATGAGCAGTTCTTC. The chain joins TRBV11-1 to TRBJ2-1; 8 bases are a match to TRBD1. Germline values: CDR1 SGHAT, CDR2 FQDESV (reference sequence). There are 13 residues in the CDR3. J was trimmed by 8 bases and V by 5 bases; bases with no gene match: 5. The full variable domain, its missing parts supplied by reference TRBV11-1 and TRBJ2-1, is EAEVAQSPRYKITEKSQAVAFWCDPISGHATLYWYRQILGQGPELLVQFQDESVVDDSQLPKDRFSAERLKGVDSTLKIQPAELGDSAMYLCASSPDRGHEQFFGPGTRLTVL.